This is a list of T cell receptor beta chains from one sample in a study of OX40 agonist ivuxolimab in advanced cancers. The protocol was immunoSEQ multiplex PCR, while the TCRdb copy is restricted to in-frame clones and leaves out a portion. Altogether some 78,000 clones are present, around 87% being singletons, with the ten largest covering roughly 0.9%. Here the sequenced sample was CD4+ or CD8+ T cells sorted from blood, taken in a trial of the OX40 agonist ivuxolimab. The origin of the receptors is an adult with an advanced solid tumor such as melanoma, head and neck, liver or kidney cancer. CDR3s include the opening cysteine and the closing phenylalanine or tryptophan. The D gene is left open where the match is weak. For some rows the clone size is stated as once, few or many, or as a class when expanded; others skip it.

- | TRBJ2-1 | - | TRBV6-4 | TGTGCCAGCAGTGACCCCATCTCCAAGGAGGGATCCTACAATGAGCAGTTCTTC | CASSDPISKEGSYNEQFF
- | TRBJ1-1 | - | TRBV19 | TGCGCCAGTAGTTGGGGGGCAGGCACTGAAGCTTTCTTT | CASSWGAGTEAFF
TRBD2 | TRBJ2-3 | - | TRBV28 | TGTGCCAGCACCGGGGGGGCGTATGTGGGCACAGATACGCAGTATTTT | CASTGGAYVGTDTQYF
TRBD2 | TRBJ2-3 | - | TRBV5-1 | TGCGCCAGCAGCTCATTAGCGGGGGGGCTCCACACAGATACGCAGTATTTT | CASSSLAGGLHTDTQYF
TRBD2 | TRBJ2-3 | once | TRBV4-1 | TGCGCCAGCAGCCCCGGGACTAGCGGGCGGAACACAGATACGCAGTATTTT | CASSPGTSGRNTDTQYF
- | TRBJ1-6 | - | TRBV5-1 | TGCGCCAGCAGCTTGGAAATCAGCTCACCCCTCCACTTT | CASSLEISSPLHF
- | TRBJ2-3 | - | TRBV19 | TGTGCCAGTAGTATAGTTGGGGTCACAGATACGCAGTATTTT | CASSIVGVTDTQYF
- | TRBJ2-7 | - | TRBV4-1 | TGCGCCAGCAGCCAAACCCCGGGACTCTCCTACGAGCAGTACTTC | CASSQTPGLSYEQYF
- | TRBJ1-2 | - | TRBV11-2 | TGTGCCAGCAGCCTATCGGGGGGAAACTATGGCTACACCTTC | CASSLSGGNYGYTF
TRBD2 | TRBJ2-7 | - | TRBV7-2 | TGTGCCAGCAGCTTAGGGGCTAGCGGGAGTCGATACGAGCAGTACTTC | CASSLGASGSRYEQYF
- | TRBJ2-5 | - | TRBV29-1 | TGCAGCGTTGGTCTGGCGGCACAAGAGACCCAGTACTTC | CSVGLAAQETQYF
TRBD2 | TRBJ2-1 | - | TRBV5-6 | TGTGCCAGCAGCTTGGCCGGGGGGAGTACCTACAATGAGCAGTTCTTC | CASSLAGGSTYNEQFF
- | TRBJ1-3 | - | TRBV5-1 | TGCGCCAGCAGCCCACTGAGCTCTGGAAACACCATATATTTT | CASSPLSSGNTIYF
TRBD2 | TRBJ2-1 | - | TRBV6-5 | TGTGCCAGCAGTTGGGGACTAGCGGGGGTTAATGAGCAGTTCTTC | CASSWGLAGVNEQFF
TRBD2 | TRBJ2-7 | - | TRBV11-2 | TGTGCCAGCAGCTTAGCGCTAGCGGGGGTGGCCTACGAGCAGTACTTC | CASSLALAGVAYEQYF
TRBD2 | TRBJ2-3 | - | TRBV7-3 | TGTGCCAGCAGCCCCAGCGGGGGGCATGCAGATACGCAGTATTTT | CASSPSGGHADTQYF
- | TRBJ1-2 | - | TRBV6-5 | TGTGCCAGCAGTTGGAGAAGTAACTATGGCTACACCTTC | CASSWRSNYGYTF